The TCR beta chain described here comes from a study of identical twins. V was clipped by 7 bases and J by 9 bases; unmatched bases: 5. The CDR3 runs 14 residues. Germline V lookup: CDR1 SGHAT, CDR2 FQNNGV. Only a few counts were recorded for this clonotype. Using its own MiXCR run on the 5' RACE reads, TCRdb lists one record per CDR3 protein. This table holds roughly 720,000 distinct CDR3 sequences, over 15% found once. This sample also appeared in a second study, on T cells expressing NK-cell markers.

Source material: PBMCs. The J gene is TRBJ2-1, the V gene TRBV11-2; 14 bases are a match to TRBD2. The clonotype originates from a woman aged 18-30 years in good health. The CDR3: CASNKGLAGVEQFF. The CDR3 DNA reads TGTGCCAGCAACAAGGGACTAGCGGGGGTTGAGCAGTTCTTC.